This TCR beta chain derives from a study of blood T cell repertoires in COVID-19. Recruits, aged roughly 18 to 89 years, lived in 25 or so US areas. Exposed volunteers were people who met a COVID-19 case within 2 weeks before study entry. Unmatched junction bases numbered 2, after V lost 6 bases and J lost 9 bases. This CDR3 is built from 13 residues. Using immunoSEQ multiplex PCR, the repertoire was profiled, and TCRdb retains in-frame clones only, with some absent. This sample yields about 350,000 clones, of which roughly 86% are seen a single time; approximately 1% belongs to the top ten. The source of this sequence is a woman in her twenties or thirties who had been exposed to COVID-19. The V and J genes are TRBV12-3 or TRBV12-4 and TRBJ1-6; the match to TRBD1 covers 10 bases. The material sequenced was PBMCs or T cells enriched from blood (not recorded which). This CDR3 is CASRGTGASPLHF. The CDR3 nucleotides read TGTGCCAGCAGGGGGACAGGGGCTTCACCCCTCCACTTT.